This entry concerns a single T cell receptor (beta chain). This clone was recorded once. What this receptor recognizes is not known. Per-base qualities were not stored, and no clone one base away is much larger. Genomic DNA was extracted from sorted cells for sequencing of the TCRbeta CDR3 region. TCRbeta CDR3 regions were sequenced using the immunoSEQ Assay. The clones in this table, taken by TCRdb from immuneACCESS, are in-frame only. Not every clone is retained; where verified, under half of the shortfall comes from an unresolved V gene, and the cause of the rest is unknown. The sample records 60,000 to 90,000 clones, about nine tenths of which are singletons. 0.35% to 0.45% of the sample is taken by the ten largest. The data were taken from a study of OX40 agonist ivuxolimab in advanced cancers. Regarding the study in general: Ivuxolimab, which targeted the costimulatory receptor OX40 (CD134), was an agonistic, fully human IgG2 monoclonal antibody. Intravenous ivuxolimab was administered to patients every 2 weeks at six dose levels: 0.01, 0.1, 0.3, 1.5, 3 and 10 mg/kg. Of the approximately 50 patients in dose escalation, about 20 had hepatocellular carcinoma, some 15 had melanoma, 9 had renal cell carcinoma and 9 had head and neck cancer. In the dose-escalation cohort, 70% to 90% of patients were male, and the mean age was 60 years with a range of roughly 20 to 85. Patients were allowed to have had prior anti-PD-1, anti-PD-L1 or anti-CTLA-4 therapy, and around 40% of the dose-escalation patients had previously received checkpoint inhibitors. Partial responses occurred in three dose-escalation patients, of whom one had hepatocellular carcinoma and two had cutaneous melanoma. The point of sequencing TCRbeta in the periphery was to test whether ivuxolimab changed TCR sequence diversity and drove clonal T-cell expansion. The paper describes the monotherapy dose-escalation part (N of about 55 patients) of the phase I trial of ivuxolimab.

The trial excluded patients who had a history of autoimmune disease or who were on systemic immunosuppression. Peripheral blood for TCR sequencing was drawn from every dose cohort at baseline, at cycle 4 day 1 and at cycle 7 day 1. The samples were taken from a phase I, first-in-human, multicenter, open-label dose-escalation trial of ivuxolimab. Adults with locally advanced or metastatic melanoma, renal cell carcinoma, hepatocellular carcinoma or head and neck squamous cell carcinoma were enrolled in the trial. Before TCR sequencing, CD4+ T cells and CD8+ T cells were sorted from peripheral blood as separate populations. Including the terminal cysteine and phenylalanine, the CDR3 comprises 14 residues. The kept DNA is CDR3 alone, 42 bases in frame from the first base. V and J lose 0 bases and 1 base, and a span of 7 bases separates them. According to the germline V gene, CDR1 reads SGHRS and CDR2 reads YFSETQ.

Beyond this particular receptor, the publication reports: At doses of 0.1 to 3.0 mg/kg, clonal expansion of both CD4+ and CD8+ T cells in blood was seen between baseline and week 6. Low levels of normalized T-cell clonal expansion were also seen in some nonresponding patients. After ivuxolimab, CD8+ T cells had more expanded clones than CD4+ T cells on average. Which antigens the clonally expanded peripheral T cells were specific for was not determined. In the 0.1-3.0 mg/kg groups, partial responders had among the lowest normalized peripheral clonal expansion, particularly in CD8+ T cells.

The receptor was derived from an adult with an advanced solid tumor such as melanoma, head and neck, liver or kidney cancer. Sequenced here: CD4+ or CD8+ T cells sorted from blood, sampled in a trial of the OX40 agonist ivuxolimab. The chain uses TRBV5-1 and TRBJ2-5; the D gene is not confidently resolved. In nucleotides, the sequence is TGCGCCAGCAGCTTGGTGTCGGCCCAAGAGACCCAGTACTTC. It translates as CASSLVSAQETQYF.